Listed below are T cell receptor beta chains from one sample, sequenced in a study of vaccination effects on CD4 cells after COVID-19. These receptors' targets are unknown. The protocol was immunoSEQ multiplex PCR, while the TCRdb copy is restricted to in-frame clones and leaves out a portion. Here the sample spans about 23,000 clones, roughly 76% being singletons. The sample in question was CD4+ T cells from PBMCs cultured with SARS-CoV-2 spike peptides, obtained before COVID-19 vaccination. All receptors come from a human donor who received a COVID-19 vaccine. The CDR3 runs from the conserved cysteine through the conserved F or W. A D gene is named only where the DNA matches it firmly. A clone size is listed for some rows: how often the clone was seen (once, few, many), or a class if it is expanded.

clone_size,v_call,d_call,j_call,cdr3_nt,cdr3_aa
.,TRBV2,.,TRBJ1-4,TGTGCCAGCAGTGACACGGTCTCGGGAAAACTGTTTTTT,CASSDTVSGKLFF
few,TRBV2,.,TRBJ1-3,TGTGCCAGCAGGTCAGGCAGCTCTGGAAACACCATATATTTT,CASRSGSSGNTIYF
.,TRBV7-9,TRBD2,TRBJ2-1,TGTGCCAGCAGCTACGAGACCGGGACTAGTACCGAGCAGTTCTTC,CASSYETGTSTEQFF
.,TRBV3-1/TRBV3-2,.,TRBJ2-3,TGTGCCAGCAGCCAAGCGGCGAAACTGGAGGGAGATACGCAGTATTTT,CASSQAAKLEGDTQYF
.,TRBV3-1/TRBV3-2,.,TRBJ2-7,TGTGCCAGCAGCGACGAAGGGAGAACCCCCTCCTACGAGCAGTACTTC,CASSDEGRTPSYEQYF
once,TRBV29-1,TRBD1,TRBJ2-3,TGCAGCGTGGATTTGGGACAGAGTCGTGCAGATACGCAGTATTTT,CSVDLGQSRADTQYF
.,TRBV19,.,TRBJ2-7,TGTGCCAGTAGTATCCAGGGGGGGCCCTACGAGCAGTACTTC,CASSIQGGPYEQYF
once,TRBV30,.,TRBJ1-1,TGTGCCTGGAGTGTACCTTTGGGCACTGAAGCTTTCTTT,CAWSVPLGTEAFF
once,TRBV29-1,TRBD1,TRBJ1-4,TGCAGCGTTGAATTTGAGGCAGGGGGACAACTGTTTTTT,CSVEFEAGGQLFF
.,TRBV3-1/TRBV3-2,.,TRBJ2-7,TGTGCCAGCAGCCTCGGCGGCTACGAGCAGTACTTC,CASSLGGYEQYF
.,TRBV9,.,TRBJ2-3,TGTGCCAGCAGCCCACGGGTTTTGATTGATACGCAGTATTTT,CASSPRVLIDTQYF
.,TRBV7-2,TRBD1,TRBJ1-2,TGTGCCAGCAGCCCAAAGGGGAGACAGGGATTGAGGTCGGACGGTGGCTACACCTTC,CASSPKGRQGLRSDGGYTF
.,TRBV5-4,.,TRBJ2-1,TGTGCCAGCAGCTTGGGAACTAACGCTTTTAATGAGCAGTTCTTC,CASSLGTNAFNEQFF
few,TRBV30,.,TRBJ1-5,TGTGCCGGTCAGGAAGAGGGTCAGCCCCAGCATTTT,CAGQEEGQPQHF
.,TRBV5-1,TRBD1,TRBJ2-7,TGCGCCAGCAGCTTGGTTACAGGGGGGAAAATTCCCTACGAGCAGTACTTC,CASSLVTGGKIPYEQYF
.,TRBV25-1,TRBD1,TRBJ2-7,TGTGCCAGCAGCCGCGAACAGGGGGCATACGAGCAGTACTTC,CASSREQGAYEQYF
once,TRBV15,.,TRBJ1-6,TGTGCCACCAGCATAGGACAGATTAATTCACCCCTCCACTTT,CATSIGQINSPLHF
.,TRBV5-1,.,TRBJ1-2,TGCGCCAGCAGCTTAACAAGGGTTTCTGGCTACACCTTC,CASSLTRVSGYTF
.,TRBV4-2,.,TRBJ2-2,TGTGCCAGCAGCCAAGCCGGGGATAACACCGGGGAGCTGTTTTTT,CASSQAGDNTGELFF
.,TRBV4-2,.,TRBJ1-2,TGTGCCAGCAGCCAAGATCAGAACGATCGCTATGGCTACACCTTC,CASSQDQNDRYGYTF
.,TRBV19,.,TRBJ1-2,TGTGCCAGTAGTATCAAAGGGGACGGAGGCTACACCTTC,CASSIKGDGGYTF
few,TRBV30,TRBD1,TRBJ1-1,TGTGCCTGGAGAAGGGGGCGCTCGGCCACTGAAGCTTTCTTT,CAWRRGRSATEAFF
few,TRBV18,.,TRBJ1-1,TGTGCCAGCTCACCACAACAGACATATGAAGCTTTCTTT,CASSPQQTYEAFF
.,TRBV5-1,TRBD2,TRBJ2-1,TGCGCCAGCAGCTTGGCGAGCGGGAGCGGTTACAATGAGCAGTTCTTC,CASSLASGSGYNEQFF
.,TRBV5-1,TRBD1,TRBJ1-1,TGCGCCAGCAGCTTAGACAGGGTTACCGACACTGAAGCTTTCTTT,CASSLDRVTDTEAFF
few,TRBV7-8,TRBD1,TRBJ2-7,TGTGCCACCACCCGAGGACAGGGCTACGAGCAGTACTTC,CATTRGQGYEQYF
.,TRBV3-1/TRBV3-2,.,TRBJ2-7,TGTGCCAGCAGCCCCGAAAGGGCCAGCCCCTACGAGCAGTACTTC,CASSPERASPYEQYF
.,TRBV3-1/TRBV3-2,.,TRBJ2-2,TGTGCCAGCAGCCAAGATCTCGGCCGCGGACCCCACACCGGGGAGCTGTTTTTT,CASSQDLGRGPHTGELFF
.,TRBV10-1,.,TRBJ1-1,TGCGCCAGCAAACCTACAGGATTACACACTGAAGCTTTCTTT,CASKPTGLHTEAFF
.,TRBV6-1,.,TRBJ2-7,TGTGCCAGCAGTGAATCCCAGACAGGATCCTACGAGCAGTACTTC,CASSESQTGSYEQYF
few,TRBV20-1,.,TRBJ2-3,TGCAGTGCTCACTTCACAGATACGCAGTATTTT,CSAHFTDTQYF
.,TRBV6-4,.,TRBJ1-1,TGTGCCAGCAGTGACTCGAGGCAGGGGAACACTGAAGCTTTCTTT,CASSDSRQGNTEAFF
few,TRBV2,TRBD2,TRBJ2-3,TGTGCCAGCAGTTCGGGACTAGCGGGAGGTAGCACAGATACGCAGTATTTT,CASSSGLAGGSTDTQYF
.,TRBV6-5,TRBD1,TRBJ1-2,TGTGCCAGCAGTTACGATCCTACAGGGACAGATGGCTACACCTTC,CASSYDPTGTDGYTF
few,TRBV6-4,.,TRBJ2-1,TGTGCCAGCAGTGACACTTCGGGGGTAGGCTACAATGAGCAGTTCTTC,CASSDTSGVGYNEQFF
.,TRBV20-1,TRBD1,TRBJ1-1,TGCAGGGGGACAGCGAACACTGAAGCTTTCTTT,CRGTANTEAFF
few,TRBV4-1,TRBD1,TRBJ2-7,TGCGCCAGCAGCCGCGACCAGGGGGATCTAAGTATTCAGTACTTC,CASSRDQGDLSIQYF
.,TRBV4-1,.,TRBJ1-2,TGCGCCAGCAGCCTTGGAGGGGGATCAAACTATGGCTACACCTTC,CASSLGGGSNYGYTF
.,TRBV27,.,TRBJ2-5,TGTGCCAGCAGAATCTGGGGACAAGAGACCCAGTACTTC,CASRIWGQETQYF
once,TRBV11-3,.,TRBJ2-2,TGTGCCAGCAGCGCTCCGCCCTTAGAAGGCGGCGGGGAGCTGTTTTTT,CASSAPPLEGGGELFF
few,TRBV5-1,TRBD2,TRBJ2-7,TGCGCCAGCAGAAGCGGGAACTACGAGCAGTACTTC,CASRSGNYEQYF
.,TRBV10-2,.,TRBJ1-1,TGCGCCAGCAGTGAGCAGGGGCGCACTGAAGCTTTCTTT,CASSEQGRTEAFF
.,TRBV12-3/TRBV12-4,.,TRBJ1-2,TGTGCCAGCAGTTTCATGTTAATCTATGGCTACACCTTC,CASSFMLIYGYTF
.,TRBV27,TRBD1,TRBJ2-1,TGTGCCAGCAGTACGGACAGGGCTTCCTACAATGAGCAGTTCTTC,CASSTDRASYNEQFF
.,TRBV11-2,TRBD1,TRBJ2-7,TGTGCCAGCAGCTTAGAGGGACAGGTGGGAATATACGAGCAGTACTTC,CASSLEGQVGIYEQYF
.,TRBV4-2,TRBD1,TRBJ2-2,TGTGCCAGCAGCCAGGCAGGGACAGGGGACGTCGGGGAGCTGTTTTTT,CASSQAGTGDVGELFF
.,TRBV5-1,.,TRBJ2-2,TGCGCCAGCAGCCCGGGACAGAACACCGGGGAGCTGTTTTTT,CASSPGQNTGELFF
.,TRBV5-4,.,TRBJ2-2,TGTGCCAGCAGCTCACAGGGTCCGGCCGGGGAGCTGTTTTTT,CASSSQGPAGELFF
.,TRBV15,.,TRBJ1-5,TGTGCCACCAGCAGAGTCTCCAGGGACAATCAGCCCCAGCATTTT,CATSRVSRDNQPQHF
.,TRBV6-1,.,TRBJ2-3,TGTGCCAGCAGTGAAGTCAGACCCGGGACATATCTCAAAGATACGCAGTATTTT,CASSEVRPGTYLKDTQYF
.,TRBV6-5,.,TRBJ2-7,TGTGCCAGCAGCTCTGGACACACGGCGTACGAGCAGTACTTC,CASSSGHTAYEQYF
.,TRBV6-6,.,TRBJ2-7,TGTGCCAGCAGAACCGGGACGGGAACCTACGAGCAGTACTTC,CASRTGTGTYEQYF
.,TRBV29-1,.,TRBJ1-3,TGCAGCGTTCAACAGGGAACTGGAAACACCATATATTTT,CSVQQGTGNTIYF
.,TRBV4-1,TRBD2,TRBJ2-5,TGCGCCAGCAGCCAAATAGGACTAGCTGTGGAGACCCAGTACTTC,CASSQIGLAVETQYF
.,TRBV19,.,TRBJ2-1,TGTGCCAGTAGTACGTCACAGGGCCAGGGTGAGCAGTTCTTC,CASSTSQGQGEQFF
few,TRBV7-9,.,TRBJ2-7,TGTGCCAGCAGCTCTTTCTACGAGCAGTACTTC,CASSSFYEQYF
.,TRBV30,.,TRBJ1-4,TGTGCCTGGAACAAGGAGGGCGAAAAACTGTTTTTT,CAWNKEGEKLFF